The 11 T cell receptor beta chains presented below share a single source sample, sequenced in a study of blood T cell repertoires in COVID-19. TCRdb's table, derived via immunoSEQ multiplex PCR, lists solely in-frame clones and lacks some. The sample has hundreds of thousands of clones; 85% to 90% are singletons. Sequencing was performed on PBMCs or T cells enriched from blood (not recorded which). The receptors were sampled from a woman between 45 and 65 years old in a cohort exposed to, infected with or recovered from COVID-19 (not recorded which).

CDR3: CASSWTGGPLHF. CDR3 DNA: TGTGCCAGCAGCTGGACAGGGGGACCCCTCCACTTT. The chain combines TRBV7-2 with TRBJ1-6, with 10 bases aligning to TRBD1. Germline-derived CDR1 and CDR2 are SGHTA and FQGNSA. The junction had 0 bases not matched to a gene; V was cut back by 4 bases and J by 12 bases. This CDR3 region has 12 residues. The full variable domain, completed using reference TRBV7-2 and TRBJ1-6, is GAGVSQSPSNKVTEKGKDVELRCDPISGHTALYWYRQSLGQGLEFLIYFQGNSAPDKSGLPSDRFSAERTGGSVSTLTIQRTQQEDSAVYLCASSWTGGPLHFGNGTRLTVT.

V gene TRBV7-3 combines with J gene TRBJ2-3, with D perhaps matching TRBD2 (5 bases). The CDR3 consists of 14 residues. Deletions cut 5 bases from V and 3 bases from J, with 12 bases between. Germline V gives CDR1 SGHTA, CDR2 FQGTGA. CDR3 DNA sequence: TGTGCCAGCAGCCTGGACTGGTTAACAGATACGCAGTATTTT. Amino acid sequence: CASSLDWLTDTQYF.

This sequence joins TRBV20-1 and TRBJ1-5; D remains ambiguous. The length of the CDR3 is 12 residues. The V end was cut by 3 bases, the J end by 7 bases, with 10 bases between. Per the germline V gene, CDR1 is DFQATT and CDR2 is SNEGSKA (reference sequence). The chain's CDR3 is CSASLGGQPQHF. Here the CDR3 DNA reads TGCAGTGCTAGTCTAGGTGGCCAGCCCCAGCATTTT.

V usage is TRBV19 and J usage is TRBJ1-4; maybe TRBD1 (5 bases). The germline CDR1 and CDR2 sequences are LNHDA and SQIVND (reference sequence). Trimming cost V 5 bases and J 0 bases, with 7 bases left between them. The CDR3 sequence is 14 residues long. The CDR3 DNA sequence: TGTGCCAGTAGTGCGACAGCAACTAATGAAAAACTGTTTTTT. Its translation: CASSATATNEKLFF.

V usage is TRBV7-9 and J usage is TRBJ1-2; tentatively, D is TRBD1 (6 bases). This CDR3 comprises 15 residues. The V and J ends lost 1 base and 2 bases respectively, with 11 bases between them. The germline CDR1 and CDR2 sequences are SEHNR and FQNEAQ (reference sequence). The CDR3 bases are TGTGCCAGCAGCTTAGTAGACAGGCGAAACTATGGCTACACCTTC. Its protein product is CASSLVDRRNYGYTF.

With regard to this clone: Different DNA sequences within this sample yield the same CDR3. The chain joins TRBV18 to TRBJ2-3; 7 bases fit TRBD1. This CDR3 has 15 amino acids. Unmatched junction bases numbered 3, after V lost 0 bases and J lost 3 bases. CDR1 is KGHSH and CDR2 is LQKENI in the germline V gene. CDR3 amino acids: CASSPPGQKTDTQYF. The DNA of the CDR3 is TGTGCCAGCTCACCACCGGGACAGAAGACAGATACGCAGTATTTT.

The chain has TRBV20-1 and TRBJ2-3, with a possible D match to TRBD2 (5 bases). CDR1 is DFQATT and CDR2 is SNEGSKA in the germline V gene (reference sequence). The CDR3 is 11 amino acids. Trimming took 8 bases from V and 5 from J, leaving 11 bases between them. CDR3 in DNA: TGCAGTCCGGGAAACGGAGATACGCAGTATTTT. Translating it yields CSPGNGDTQYF.

CDR3 coding DNA: TGTGCCAGCAGTGAAAGTGAGGGGCGGGGTGAAAAACTGTTTTTT. This codes for CASSESEGRGEKLFF. The V and J genes are TRBV6-1 and TRBJ1-4; TRBD1 is a possible D gene (5 bases). The length of the CDR3 is 15 residues. Trimming cost V 2 bases and J 7 bases, with 14 bases left between them. CDR1 is MNHNS and CDR2 is SASEGT in the germline V gene.

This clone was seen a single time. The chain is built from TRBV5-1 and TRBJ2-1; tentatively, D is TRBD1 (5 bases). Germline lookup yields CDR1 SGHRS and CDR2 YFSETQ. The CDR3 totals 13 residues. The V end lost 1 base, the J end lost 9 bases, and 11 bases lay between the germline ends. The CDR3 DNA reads TGCGCCAGCAGCTTGTCAGGGAAGGGTGAGCAGTTCTTC. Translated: CASSLSGKGEQFF.

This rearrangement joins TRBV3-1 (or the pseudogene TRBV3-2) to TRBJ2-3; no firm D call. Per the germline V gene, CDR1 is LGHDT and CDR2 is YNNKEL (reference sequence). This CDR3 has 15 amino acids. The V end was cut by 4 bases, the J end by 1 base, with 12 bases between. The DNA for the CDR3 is TGTGCCAGCAGCCTACTTGGTGCCCGCACAGATACGCAGTATTTT. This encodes CASSLLGARTDTQYF.

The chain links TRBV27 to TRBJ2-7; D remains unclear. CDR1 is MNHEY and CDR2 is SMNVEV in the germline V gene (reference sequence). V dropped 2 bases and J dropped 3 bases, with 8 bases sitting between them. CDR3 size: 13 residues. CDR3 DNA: TGTGCCAGCAGTTTAGGCAGGTACTACGAGCAGTACTTC. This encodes CASSLGRYYEQYF.